One sample yielded the 16 T cell receptor beta chains listed below, sequenced in a study of glioma-infiltrating T cells after dendritic cell vaccination. Here immunoSEQ multiplex PCR was the method, and the copy in TCRdb shows in-frame clones only, minus some. In the table there are some 70,000 clones, around 86% of which are singletons. The sample was blood, taken before dendritic cell vaccination. These receptors came from a human donor with glioblastoma.

There are a few counts of this clone. The chain links TRBV5-6 to TRBJ2-7; D possibly corresponds to TRBD2 (7 bases). The CDR3 has 13 amino acids. V lost 4 bases and J lost 4, with 12 bases in between. Germline loops: CDR1 SGHDT, CDR2 YYEEEE. The DNA for the CDR3 is TGTGCCAGCAGCGGGGGGGCGCGGTACGAGCAGTACTTC. Protein: CASSGGARYEQYF. Full variable domain (outside the CDR3, taken from reference TRBV5-6 and TRBJ2-7): DAGVTQSPTHLIKTRGQQVTLRCSPKSGHDTVSWYQQALGQGPQFIFQYYEEEERQRGNFPDRFSGHQFPNYSSELNVNALLLGDSALYLCASSGGARYEQYFGPGTRLTVT.

This clone was found once. The chain carries TRBV6-4 and TRBJ2-5, with D possibly matching TRBD2 (6 bases). Deletions cut 6 bases from V and 3 bases from J, with 20 bases between. Germline V gene lookup returns CDR1 MRHNA and CDR2 SNTAGT. The CDR3 is made up of 16 amino acids. CDR3 amino acids: CASRGGTSGKKETQYF. In nucleotides, the CDR3 is TGTGCCAGCAGAGGAGGGACCTCTGGGAAGAAAGAGACCCAGTACTTC.

On this clone itself: One end of the junction varies from germline; a read error may be responsible. This chain links TRBV6-5 with TRBJ1-2; TRBD1 agrees at 8 bases. CDR1 is MNHEY and CDR2 is SVGAGI in the germline V gene. CDR3 length: 13 residues. The CDR3 DNA reads TGTGCCAGCAGCCAACAGGGGGACAGCCCTCTCGTCTTC. It translates to CASSQQGDSPLVF.

J is TRBJ1-2 and V is TRBV2; D gene uncertain. This CDR3 comprises 12 residues. Trimming removed 3 bases from V and 6 bases from J, with 8 bases in between. Germline CDR1 SNHLY, CDR2 FYNNEI. CDR3 sequence: CASSEELNGYTF. The CDR3 coding sequence is TGTGCCAGCAGTGAGGAACTAAATGGCTACACCTTC.

The chain uses TRBV9 and TRBJ1-1, with no clear D. The germline V gene has CDR1 SGDLS and CDR2 YYNGEE. Trimming shortened V by 6 bases and J by 7 bases, and 16 bases separated the two germline ends. The CDR3 is made up of 13 amino acids. CDR3 nucleotides: TGTGCCAGCACCAACATAAACGCGGGTGAAGCTTTCTTT. Translating it yields CASTNINAGEAFF. Full variable domain (outside the CDR3, taken from reference TRBV9 and TRBJ1-1): DSGVTQTPKHLITATGQRVTLRCSPRSGDLSVYWYQQSLDQGLQFLIQYYNGEERAKGNILERFSAQQFPDLHSELNLSSLELGDSALYFCASTNINAGEAFFGQGTRLTVV.

The chain links TRBV30 to TRBJ1-2; TRBD1 agrees at 10 bases. Unmatched junction bases numbered 2, after V lost 1 base and J lost 6 bases. CDR1 and CDR2 (germline): GTSNPN, SVGIG (reference sequence). This CDR3 contains 13 residues. The CDR3 nucleotides are TGTGCCTGGAGTGGACAGGGGGCGAATGGCTACACCTTC. It is translated as CAWSGQGANGYTF.

The chain combines TRBV7-6 with TRBJ1-5; D unresolved. The germline V gene encodes CDR1 SGHVS and CDR2 FNYEAQ. V dropped 1 base and J dropped 4 bases, with 11 bases sitting between them. CDR3 size: 15 residues. The CDR3 region has the DNA TGTGCCAGCAGCTTAGAGGCGAGCGAAAATCAGCCCCAGCATTTT. Its protein is CASSLEASENQPQHF.

V and J are TRBV18 and TRBJ1-4, with D unclear. Trimming shortened V by 0 bases and J by 8 bases, and 7 bases separated the two germline ends. Germline V gives CDR1 KGHSH, CDR2 LQKENI. The CDR3 length is 13 residues. CDR3 DNA sequence: TGTGCCAGCTCACCACCTCAACGGGAAAAACTGTTTTTT. This gives the protein CASSPPQREKLFF.

The sample holds a few counts of this clone. V is TRBV5-4 and J is TRBJ1-1; 7 positions agree with TRBD1. The CDR3 loop spans 14 amino acids. CDR1 is SGHNT and CDR2 is YYREEE in the germline V gene (reference sequence). V shed 1 base, J shed 3 bases, and the junction held 3 bases outside the gene matches. The CDR3 coding sequence is TGTGCCAGCAGCTTGACAGGGGAGGACACTGAAGCTTTCTTT. Translated: CASSLTGEDTEAFF.

Here the CDR3 DNA reads TGTGCCAGCAACCCAGGGGGCACTGAAGCTTTCTTT. Its translation is CASNPGGTEAFF. This chain joins TRBV2 and TRBJ1-1; 7 nucleotides match TRBD1. The CDR3 is made up of 12 amino acids. Germline CDR1 is SNHLY and CDR2 is FYNNEI. The ends lost 7 bases at V and 4 bases at J; junction bases unmatched: 3. The variable domain in full, completed from reference TRBV2 and TRBJ1-1, reads EPEVTQTPSHQVTQMGQEVILRCVPISNHLYFYWYRQILGQKVEFLVSFYNNEISEKSEIFDDQFSVERPDGSNFTLKIRSTKLEDSAMYFCASNPGGTEAFFGQGTRLTVV.

This clone showed up just once. The V call is TRBV2, the J call TRBJ2-3; 12 bases are shared with TRBD2. J gave up 0 bases and V 8 bases, and 6 bases lay outside the gene matches. Germline values: CDR1 SNHLY, CDR2 FYNNEI. This CDR3 comprises 16 residues. The CDR3 region is CASRGLAGTSTDTQYF. The CDR3 DNA is TGTGCCAGCCGAGGACTAGCGGGGACTAGCACAGATACGCAGTATTTT.

This clone was detected only a few times. The chain uses TRBV7-2 and TRBJ2-3, with no clear D. The CDR3 runs 12 residues. CDR1 and CDR2 (germline): SGHTA, FQGNSA. Trimming shortened V by 3 bases and J by 6 bases, and 7 bases separated the two germline ends. CDR3 DNA sequence: TGTGCCAGCAGCTTCGCGTCGGATACGCAGTATTTT. This codes for CASSFASDTQYF.

The rearrangement joins TRBV5-1 to TRBJ2-3; the D gene is possibly TRBD1 (6 bases). This CDR3 has 14 residues. Germline assignment: CDR1 SGHRS and CDR2 YFSETQ. V lost 0 bases, J lost 9 bases, and 14 bases lay in between. The CDR3 region is CASSLEQGVGTQYF. In DNA, the CDR3 is TGCGCCAGCAGCTTGGAACAGGGAGTTGGGACGCAGTATTTT.

This clone was observed a single time. CDR3 amino acids: CASSLRPRQGARSGELFF. DNA of the CDR3: TGTGCCAGCAGCTTAAGGCCCCGACAGGGGGCGCGTTCTGGGGAGCTGTTTTTT. This chain joins TRBV7-2 and TRBJ2-2, with TRBD1 identical over 10 bases. CDR1 is SGHTA, CDR2 FQGNSA, per germline. This CDR3 comprises 18 residues. With 2 bases clipped from V and 8 bases from J, the junction kept 14 bases outside the gene matches.

The gene calls are TRBV4-1 and TRBJ1-5; no definite D call. The CDR3 is 15 amino acids. Germline V gene data show CDR1 as MGHRA and CDR2 as YSYEKL. Trimming pared 0 bases from V and 6 bases from J, leaving 12 bases between. This CDR3 reads CASSQDEGRIQPQHF. CDR3 coding DNA: TGCGCCAGCAGCCAAGATGAGGGAAGAATTCAGCCCCAGCATTTT.

The DNA of the CDR3 is TGCGCCAGCAGCGCCTCCCCTGGCCCCTCTGGAAACACCATATATTTT. It is translated as CASSASPGPSGNTIYF. The chain links TRBV5-1 to TRBJ1-3; no clear D. V was trimmed by 4 bases and J by 0 bases, leaving 14 bases between them. Germline assignment: CDR1 SGHRS and CDR2 YFSETQ. The CDR3 runs 16 residues.